This TCR beta chain came from a study of blood T cell repertoires in COVID-19. Study as a whole: Samples taken during acute and convalescent COVID-19 were collected in the United States, Italy and Spain.

Trimming cost V 2 bases and J 4 bases; bases outside gene matches: 13. Per the germline V gene, CDR1 is MNHEY and CDR2 is SVGEGT. This CDR3 region has 17 residues. This table comes from immunoSEQ multiplex PCR, and its TCRdb copy is limited to in-frame clones, with some not included. Of about 240,000 clones listed, about 87% were seen once; the top ten hold around 7.3%. This TCR was sampled from a woman in her 70s with active or convalescent COVID-19. The chain couples TRBV6-2 or TRBV6-3 to TRBJ1-2; 7 bases match TRBD1. Sequenced sample: peripheral blood. The CDR3 here is CASSYGPKKQGIYGYTF. CDR3 bases: TGTGCCAGCAGTTACGGACCGAAGAAACAGGGGATCTATGGCTACACCTTC.